A selection of T cell receptor beta chains follows, all from one sample in a study of T-cell memory formation after mild COVID-19. A single record per CDR3 protein comes from TCRdb applying MiXCR to the 5' RACE reads. The sample lists roughly 340,000 distinct CDR3 sequences, approximately 22% occurring once. The sequencing sample was made of PBMCs or a T cell subset sorted from them (not recorded which). Receptor source: a man younger than 30 who had mild COVID-19 (a few samples of this study predate the infection). Cell type and time point are not known. CDR3s include the opening cysteine and the closing phenylalanine or tryptophan. A D gene is named only where the DNA matches it firmly. Clone size is shown for a subset of rows, as once, few, many or a class of expanded clone.

D gene	clone size	V gene	J gene	CDR3 DNA	CDR3 protein
-	few	TRBV7-9	TRBJ2-7	TGTGCCAGCAGCTTAGCGGAGAGCACCTACGAGCAGTACTTC	CASSLAESTYEQYF
TRBD2	-	TRBV9	TRBJ2-1	TGTGCCAGCAGCCGAGGAGGATGGACTAGCGCCTACAATGAGCAGTTCTTC	CASSRGGWTSAYNEQFF
-	-	TRBV4-2	TRBJ1-1	TGTGCCAGCAGCCCTACCCCACTAATGAACACTGAAGCTTTCTTT	CASSPTPLMNTEAFF
-	-	TRBV20-1	TRBJ1-2	TGCAGTGCTAGTCCCTCCGGGGCAAGAAGTGGCTACACCTTC	CSASPSGARSGYTF
-	-	TRBV20-1	TRBJ2-2	TGCAGTGCTAGAGATCTGGTCGCCGGGGAGCTGTTTTTT	CSARDLVAGELFF
-	few	TRBV20-1	TRBJ2-3	TGCAGTGCTAGGTTCGGCGGATCCACAGATACGCAGTATTTT	CSARFGGSTDTQYF
TRBD2	few	TRBV24-1	TRBJ2-2	TGTGCCACCAGTGAGCCGGGACTAGACGATTCCGGGGAGCTGTTTTTT	CATSEPGLDDSGELFF
-	-	TRBV4-3	TRBJ1-3	TGCGCCAGCAGCCAAGATCTAATCGGCCGGCTCCCTGGAAACACCATATATTTT	CASSQDLIGRLPGNTIYF
-	few	TRBV4-3	TRBJ1-4	TGCGCCAGCAGCCAAGTGTCCGGGATCGGTGAAAAACTGTTTTTT	CASSQVSGIGEKLFF
TRBD1	-	TRBV7-9	TRBJ2-5	TGTGCCAGCAGCCCGCTGGCTTGGGGACAGCCACAAGAGACCCAGTACTTC	CASSPLAWGQPQETQYF
-	-	TRBV27	TRBJ2-1	TGTGCCAGCAGACCAGGGAGCTCCTACAATGAGCAGTTCTTC	CASRPGSSYNEQFF
TRBD1	-	TRBV18	TRBJ1-5	TGTGCCAGCTCACCGGGACAGGCGGGGCAGCCCCAGCATTTT	CASSPGQAGQPQHF
-	few	TRBV7-2	TRBJ1-5	TGTGCCAGCAGCTTAAACGAGGGTCAGCCCCAGCATTTT	CASSLNEGQPQHF
-	few	TRBV2	TRBJ2-1	TGTGCCAGCAGAGGGGACTTGAATGAGCAGTTCTTC	CASRGDLNEQFF
-	many	TRBV2	TRBJ1-2	TGTGCCAGCACGGAGAGGGGTGGAGACGGCTACACCTTC	CASTERGGDGYTF
-	-	TRBV5-6	TRBJ2-2	TGTGCCAGCAGCTTGCCAGGGTGGACCGGGGAGCTGTTTTTT	CASSLPGWTGELFF
-	-	TRBV3-1	TRBJ2-3	TGTGCCAGCAGGGGAAGCTCCACAGATACGCAGTATTTT	CASRGSSTDTQYF
TRBD2	few	TRBV4-1	TRBJ2-3	TGCGCCAGCAGCCAAGATCGGACTAGCGGGGGGACCACAGATACGCAGTATTTT	CASSQDRTSGGTTDTQYF
TRBD2	-	TRBV7-6	TRBJ2-2	TGTGCCAGCAGCCGGAGCGGGGGGTGGGCCGGGGAGCTGTTTTTT	CASSRSGGWAGELFF
-	-	TRBV6-6	TRBJ1-4	TGTGCCAGCAGATACTTCGGTCGAGCTAATGAAAAACTGTTTTTT	CASRYFGRANEKLFF
TRBD1	-	TRBV6-2/TRBV6-3	TRBJ1-6	TGTGCCAGCAGAGGGACAGGTCGGACCTATAATTCACCCCTCCACTTT	CASRGTGRTYNSPLHF
-	few	TRBV12-3/TRBV12-4	TRBJ2-3	TGTGCCAGCGTCCGGGGTTTCAATGCAGATACGCAGTATTTT	CASVRGFNADTQYF
-	-	TRBV7-9	TRBJ1-1	TGTGCCAGCAGCTTTGGGGCCAGGGGGAACACTGAAGCTTTCTTT	CASSFGARGNTEAFF
TRBD2	many	TRBV7-6	TRBJ2-4	TGTGCCAGCAGCGGACTAGCGGGGGGTATTCAGTACTTC	CASSGLAGGIQYF
TRBD1	few	TRBV12-5	TRBJ1-1	TGTGCTAGTGGTCCTGGGACAGGGGTCCTTGAAGCTTTCTTT	CASGPGTGVLEAFF
-	few	TRBV28	TRBJ2-5	TGTGCCAGCACCCTAGGGGCGGCAGGAGGGGGGACCCAGTACTTC	CASTLGAAGGGTQYF